The 7 T cell receptor beta chains below come from one sample, sequenced in a study of human T cells and chemical hapten exposure. TCRdb analysed the RACE reads with MiXCR anew, one entry per CDR3 protein. The table has roughly 49,000 distinct CDR3 sequences, roughly 4.5% seen once. Sample time point: healthy volunteer bleed at 2 weeks. The authors' total RNA extraction used unfractionated whole blood. The material sequenced was whole blood. These receptors were taken from a female donor in good health. Some clones in this sample may be carry-over from other donors' samples.

This clonotype has a count of ten or more. The chain is built from TRBV13 and TRBJ2-5, with 10 bases fitting TRBD2. CDR1 and CDR2 (germline): PRHDT, FYEKMQ (reference sequence). Germline trimming cut 2 bases from V and 1 base from J; bases unmatched to any gene: 16. The length of the CDR3 is 20 residues. This CDR3 is CASSLSVWASGGEPQETQYF. CDR3 in DNA: TGTGCCAGCAGCTTAAGTGTATGGGCTAGCGGGGGAGAACCCCAAGAGACCCAGTACTTC.

In its sample, this clonotype was seen many times. V and J are TRBV6-1 and TRBJ2-7; D not resolved. The CDR3 is made up of 12 amino acids. Germline V CDR1 and CDR2: MNHNS, SASEGT. Trimming pared 1 base from V and 3 bases from J, leaving 4 bases between. This CDR3 is CASSEGSYEQYF. The CDR3 coding sequence is TGTGCCAGCAGTGAAGGTAGCTACGAGCAGTACTTC.

This clonotype was found many times. The chain is built from TRBV9 and TRBJ2-3, with D perhaps being TRBD1 or TRBD2 (5 bases each). The CDR3 has 18 amino acids. Per the germline V gene, CDR1 is SGDLS and CDR2 is YYNGEE. Trimming removed 3 bases from V and 6 bases from J, with 26 bases in between. DNA of the CDR3: TGTGCCAGCAGCGCGCCATCCGGGACCCCGAGCGGTGTGGATACGCAGTATTTT. Its translation: CASSAPSGTPSGVDTQYF.

This clonotype was seen many times. This sequence joins TRBV14 and TRBJ1-2; D unclear. Germline V lookup: CDR1 SGHDN, CDR2 FVKESK. This CDR3 is built from 13 residues. V lost 1 base and J 0 bases, leaving 3 bases between the germline ends. CDR3 residues: CASSQGANYGYTF. DNA for the CDR3: TGTGCCAGCAGCCAAGGGGCTAACTATGGCTACACCTTC. Together with reference TRBV14 and TRBJ1-2, the CDR3 gives the full variable domain: EAGVTQFPSHSVIEKGQTVTLRCDPISGHDNLYWYRRVMGKEIKFLLHFVKESKQDESGMPNNRFLAERTGGTYSTLKVQPAELEDSGVYFCASSQGANYGYTFGSGTRLTVV.

This clonotype has at least ten counts. CDR3 in amino acids: CASSFAREPSTDTQYF. The CDR3 DNA reads TGTGCCAGCAGTTTCGCGCGGGAACCTAGCACAGATACGCAGTATTTT. This chain connects TRBV12-3 or TRBV12-4 to TRBJ2-3, with a tentative D call TRBD2 (6 bases). The V gene lost 3 bases and the J gene lost 0 bases, with 13 bases spanning the gap. This CDR3 is built from 16 residues.

This clonotype was detected ten times or more. The chain combines TRBV27 with TRBJ2-7; no clear D gene. Germline V gene sequence: CDR1 MNHEY, CDR2 SMNVEV (reference sequence). This CDR3 comprises 15 residues. The germline V and J ends were trimmed by 5 bases and 2 bases, with 16 bases remaining between them. The CDR3 spells CASSTRTDWTYEQYF. For the CDR3, the DNA is TGTGCCAGCAGTACGCGTACCGACTGGACCTACGAGCAGTACTTC.

At least ten counts were recorded for this clonotype. The V gene is TRBV2, the J gene TRBJ2-1, with D perhaps TRBD2 (5 bases). V lost 1 base and J 6 bases, leaving 13 bases between the germline ends. The CDR3 is 15 residues long. Germline V lookup: CDR1 SNHLY, CDR2 FYNNEI. Written as DNA, the CDR3 is TGTGCCAGCAGTGAAGTCCCCTGGGCGGGCAATGAGCAGTTCTTC. It translates to CASSEVPWAGNEQFF.